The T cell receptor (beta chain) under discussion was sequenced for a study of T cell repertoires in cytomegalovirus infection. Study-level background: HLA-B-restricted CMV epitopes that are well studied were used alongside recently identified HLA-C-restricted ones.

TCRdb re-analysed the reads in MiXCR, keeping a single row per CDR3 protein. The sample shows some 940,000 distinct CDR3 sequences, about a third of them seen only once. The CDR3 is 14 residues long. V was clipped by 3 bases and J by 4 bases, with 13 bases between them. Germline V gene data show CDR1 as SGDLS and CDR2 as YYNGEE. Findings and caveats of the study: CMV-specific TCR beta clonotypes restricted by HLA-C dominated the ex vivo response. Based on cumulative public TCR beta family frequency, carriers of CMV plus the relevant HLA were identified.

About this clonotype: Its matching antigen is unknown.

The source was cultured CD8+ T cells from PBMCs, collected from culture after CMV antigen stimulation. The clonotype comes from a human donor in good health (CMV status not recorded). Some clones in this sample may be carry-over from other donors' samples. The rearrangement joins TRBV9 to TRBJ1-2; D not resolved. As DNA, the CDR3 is TGTGCCAGCAGCGGCACTCGGGCCTCCTATGGCTACACCTTC. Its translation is CASSGTRASYGYTF.